Below, 27 T cell receptor beta chains from the same sample are listed, as sequenced in a study of spatial heterogeneity in lung cancer. Time point reported: sample taken at primary tumor resection. Extraction of whole RNA from tumor, nontumor lung or frozen PBMC preceded unsorted sequencing. TCRdb re-called the 5' RACE reads with MiXCR, one entry per CDR3 protein. The sample includes approximately 82,000 distinct CDR3 sequences, 10% to 15% seen only once; the top ten take about 4.5%. The starting material was PBMCs, obtained at surgery. These receptors all stem from a male donor with early-stage non-small cell lung cancer.

The rearrangement links TRBV12-5 to TRBJ2-2; perhaps TRBD1 as D (6 bases). V dropped 7 bases and J dropped 4 bases, with 13 bases sitting between them. The germline V gene encodes CDR1 LGHNT and CDR2 FRNRAP. This CDR3 region has 14 residues. The CDR3 region has the DNA TGTGCTAGTGCCGGGACATGGAGCACCGGGGAGCTGTTTTTT. This codes for CASAGTWSTGELFF.

In this sample, this clonotype turned up many times. This sequence joins TRBV10-3 and TRBJ2-1, with TRBD2 as a possible D gene (6 bases). V lost 0 bases and J 1 base, leaving 13 bases between the germline ends. This CDR3 is 17 amino acids long. CDR1 is ENHRY and CDR2 is SYGVKD in the germline V gene. As DNA, the CDR3 is TGTGCCATCAGTGAGTCCCAACGGGACTCTTCCTACAATGAGCAGTTCTTC. Translating gives CAISESQRDSSYNEQFF.

The chain is built from TRBV12-3 or TRBV12-4 and TRBJ1-5; D unresolved. This CDR3 is built from 14 residues. Deletions cut 2 bases from V and 0 bases from J, with 5 bases between. The CDR3 DNA is TGTGCCAGCAGTTTAATCGGTAGCAATCAGCCCCAGCATTTT. Protein product: CASSLIGSNQPQHF.

This clonotype has more than one count but fewer than ten. The chain uses TRBV11-2 and TRBJ2-3; D remains unclear. V was clipped by 4 bases and J by 0 bases, with 5 bases between them. The CDR3 has 13 residues. CDR1 and CDR2 (germline): SGHAT, FQNNGV. The CDR3 reads CASSSPSTDTQYF. The CDR3 nucleotides read TGTGCCAGCAGCTCTCCTAGCACAGATACGCAGTATTTT.

The table lists this clonotype with a few counts. The V and J genes are TRBV9 and TRBJ2-6, with 9 bases matching TRBD1. The trim removed 4 bases at V and 1 base at J, leaving 12 bases unmatched. This CDR3 is built from 19 residues. Germline V gene sequence: CDR1 SGDLS, CDR2 YYNGEE. The CDR3 DNA reads as TGTGCCAGCAGCCCAGCCGGGACAGGGTACCTATCTGGGGCCAACGTCCTGACTTTC. It encodes CASSPAGTGYLSGANVLTF.

The chain carries TRBV9 and TRBJ2-5; weak D call: TRBD1 (5 bases). The V end lost 3 bases, the J end lost 3 bases, and 6 bases lay between the germline ends. This CDR3 is built from 12 residues. Germline-derived CDR1 and CDR2 are SGDLS and YYNGEE. DNA of the CDR3: TGTGCCAGCAGCGGCAGGGAAGAGACCCAGTACTTC. Its protein is CASSGREETQYF. The full variable domain, rest sourced from reference TRBV9 and TRBJ2-5, is DSGVTQTPKHLITATGQRVTLRCSPRSGDLSVYWYQQSLDQGLQFLIQYYNGEERAKGNILERFSAQQFPDLHSELNLSSLELGDSALYFCASSGREETQYFGPGTRLLVL.

This clonotype appeared a few times. The V and J genes are TRBV6-1 and TRBJ2-3; possibly TRBD1 or TRBD2 for D (6 bases each). Germline V gives CDR1 MNHNS, CDR2 SASEGT. The CDR3 loop spans 15 amino acids. Trimming pared 2 bases from V and 10 bases from J, leaving 19 bases between. The CDR3: CASSELLAVGAAQYF. CDR3 in DNA: TGTGCCAGCAGTGAATTATTAGCGGTGGGGGCGGCGCAGTATTTT.

The chain carries TRBV12-3 or TRBV12-4 and TRBJ1-5; 9 bases line up with TRBD1. CDR3 size: 15 residues. The trim removed 5 bases at V and 2 bases at J, leaving 4 bases unmatched. DNA for the CDR3: TGTGCCAGCAGTCCGGGACAGGGCGGCAATCAGCCCCAGCATTTT. Residues: CASSPGQGGNQPQHF.

This chain links TRBV29-1 with TRBJ2-7; D perhaps matches TRBD2 (6 bases). The CDR3 runs 15 residues. Germline CDR1 SQVTM, CDR2 ANQGSEA. V was clipped by 7 bases and J by 2 bases, with 21 bases between them. DNA for the CDR3: TGCAGCGCCAACAAAGGAGGGTCCTCCACCTACGAGCAGTACTTC. Translating it yields CSANKGGSSTYEQYF.

The sample holds a few counts of this clonotype. V usage is TRBV29-1 and J usage is TRBJ2-2; 8 nucleotides line up with TRBD1. Germline loops: CDR1 SQVTM, CDR2 ANQGSEA. The CDR3 runs 13 residues. With 4 bases clipped from V and 4 bases from J, the junction kept 2 bases outside the gene matches. This CDR3 is CSVGTGSTGELFF. CDR3 coding DNA: TGCAGCGTTGGGACAGGGAGCACCGGGGAGCTGTTTTTT.

The chain recombines TRBV5-1 with TRBJ2-3; no clear D gene. Looked up from germline, CDR1 is SGHRS and CDR2 is YFSETQ. V was pared by 0 bases and J by 0 bases, with 17 bases between. The CDR3 spans 18 residues. CDR3 in amino acids: CASSLVAGSPPSTDTQYF. CDR3 sequence (DNA): TGCGCCAGCAGCTTGGTGGCAGGTTCTCCCCCTAGCACAGATACGCAGTATTTT.

This clonotype showed up just a few times. This chain links TRBV18 with TRBJ1-2; TRBD1 matches 8 bases. The J segment lost 3 bases and the V segment lost 0 bases, leaving 0 bases of the junction unmatched. Germline CDR1 and CDR2: KGHSH and LQKENI. The CDR3 is 14 residues long. CDR3 residues: CASSPPTGDYGYTF. The CDR3 coding sequence is TGTGCCAGCTCACCACCGACAGGGGACTATGGCTACACCTTC.

The V gene is TRBV29-1, the J gene TRBJ2-3; the D gene is possibly TRBD2 (5 bases). Trimming removed 5 bases from V and 0 bases from J, with 15 bases in between. Germline values: CDR1 SQVTM, CDR2 ANQGSEA. This CDR3 contains 15 residues. As DNA, the CDR3 is TGCAGCGTTCTCCGGGATCATACTAGCACAGATACGCAGTATTTT. This translates into CSVLRDHTSTDTQYF.

The chain joins TRBV20-1 to TRBJ1-1; TRBD1 agrees at 7 bases. Germline loops: CDR1 DFQATT, CDR2 SNEGSKA (reference sequence). The J segment lost 7 bases and the V segment lost 3 bases, leaving 2 bases of the junction unmatched. The CDR3 sequence is 11 residues long. The CDR3 DNA reads as TGCAGTGCTAGGGGACAGTATGAAGCTTTCTTT. It encodes CSARGQYEAFF.

This clonotype was counted between two and nine times. The V gene is TRBV29-1, the J gene TRBJ1-1; D remains unclear. V was pared by 7 bases and J by 5 bases, with 11 bases between. Per the germline V gene, CDR1 is SQVTM and CDR2 is ANQGSEA. The CDR3 has 11 amino acids. CDR3 sequence (DNA): TGCAGCGCCCCTGCTGGGACTGAAGCTTTCTTT. Its translation: CSAPAGTEAFF.

The gene calls are TRBV2 and TRBJ2-3; 9 bases align to TRBD2. V was clipped by 2 bases and J by 7 bases; unmatched bases: 7. The germline gives CDR1 SNHLY, CDR2 FYNNEI. This CDR3 is 15 amino acids long. CDR3 DNA: TGTGCCAGCAGTGAAACAGCGGGGGGACGGAATACGCAGTATTTT. Protein product: CASSETAGGRNTQYF. Variable domain in full (rest from reference TRBV2 and TRBJ2-3): EPEVTQTPSHQVTQMGQEVILRCVPISNHLYFYWYRQILGQKVEFLVSFYNNEISEKSEIFDDQFSVERPDGSNFTLKIRSTKLEDSAMYFCASSETAGGRNTQYFGPGTRLTVL.

The chain joins TRBV5-1 to TRBJ1-2, with 9 bases that match TRBD1. With V trimmed by 0 bases and J by 4 bases, 10 bases remained unmatched. Germline V gene lookup returns CDR1 SGHRS and CDR2 YFSETQ. The CDR3 sequence is 17 residues long. CDR3 in amino acids: CASSLGVTGTGSYGYTF. Here the CDR3 DNA reads TGCGCCAGCAGCTTGGGCGTCACGGGGACAGGGTCCTATGGCTACACCTTC.

The chain has TRBV24-1 and TRBJ1-2, with D possibly TRBD1 on 6 matching bases. CDR3 size: 15 residues. Trimming left V 9 bases short and J 2 bases short, with 18 bases between. CDR1 and CDR2 (germline): KGHDR, SFDVKD. For the CDR3, the DNA is TGTGCCACCGGTGTTTTTACAGGACAGAACTATGGCTACACCTTC. The encoded protein is CATGVFTGQNYGYTF.

This clonotype has just a few counts. CDR3 sequence (DNA): TGCAGCGTTGAAGGACTAGCGGGCAGCACAGATACGCAGTATTTT. Its translation is CSVEGLAGSTDTQYF. The chain carries TRBV29-1 and TRBJ2-3, with 10 nucleotides matching TRBD2. The CDR3 is 15 residues long. The germline V gene encodes CDR1 SQVTM and CDR2 ANQGSEA. The V gene end was trimmed by 1 base and the J gene end by 0 bases; junction bases not matched to a gene: 1.

There are a few counts of this clonotype. The rearrangement links TRBV7-2 to TRBJ2-7; 11 bases map to TRBD2. CDR3 size: 16 residues. From germline, CDR1 is SGHTA and CDR2 FQGNSA. J lost 4 bases, V lost 4 bases, and 9 bases had no gene match. The CDR3 DNA sequence: TGTGCCAGCAGCTCACTGGCTAGCGGGGGGCTGTACGAGCAGTACTTC. Translation gives CASSSLASGGLYEQYF.

Many counts were recorded for this clonotype. The J gene is TRBJ2-2, the V gene TRBV6-1; no definite D call. V shed 6 bases and J shed 6 bases, with 2 bases lying between them. From germline, CDR1 is MNHNS and CDR2 SASEGT. This CDR3 region has 10 residues. The CDR3 sequence: CASRAGELFF. In nucleotides, the CDR3 is TGTGCCAGCAGGGCCGGGGAGCTGTTTTTT.

This clonotype has more than one count but fewer than ten. V and J are TRBV24-1 and TRBJ2-7; TRBD1 matches 8 bases. Germline V gene data show CDR1 as KGHDR and CDR2 as SFDVKD. With V trimmed by 6 bases and J by 3 bases, 3 bases remained unmatched. CDR3 length: 13 amino acids. Here the CDR3 DNA reads TGTGCCACCAGTAGGACAGGGAACTACGAGCAGTACTTC. It specifies CATSRTGNYEQYF.

This clonotype was counted only a few times. This chain links TRBV5-1 with TRBJ2-7; TRBD1 matches 7 bases. From germline, CDR1 is SGHRS and CDR2 YFSETQ. Germline trimming cut 2 bases from V and 4 bases from J; bases unmatched to any gene: 6. The CDR3 spans 14 residues. As DNA, the CDR3 is TGCGCCAGCAGCTTCGACAGGGTCGAGTACGAGCAGTACTTC. Translating it yields CASSFDRVEYEQYF.

This clonotype was recorded many times. The chain is built from TRBV29-1 and TRBJ1-1; no firm D call. CDR3 length: 12 residues. The germline CDR1 and CDR2 sequences are SQVTM and ANQGSEA. Trimming left V 7 bases short and J 5 bases short, with 14 bases between. CDR3 DNA: TGCAGCGCCCGCGAGAGGTGGACTGAAGCTTTCTTT. Protein product: CSARERWTEAFF.

This clonotype was counted a few times. The chain has TRBV7-9 and TRBJ2-7, with 7 bases that match TRBD1. The CDR3 runs 13 residues. V lost 5 bases and J lost 6; bases outside the gene matches: 7. CDR1 and CDR2 (germline): SEHNR, FQNEAQ (reference sequence). The CDR3 loop is CASSPTGPGEQYF. DNA for the CDR3: TGTGCCAGCAGCCCGACAGGGCCTGGCGAGCAGTACTTC.

This chain links TRBV10-3 with TRBJ2-3; D is unclear. CDR1 is ENHRY and CDR2 is SYGVKD in the germline V gene. This CDR3 comprises 15 residues. The germline V and J ends were trimmed by 4 bases and 0 bases, with 11 bases remaining between them. The CDR3 loop reads CAISGPAVSTDTQYF. DNA for the CDR3: TGTGCCATCAGTGGCCCGGCGGTGAGCACAGATACGCAGTATTTT.

This clonotype was found a few times. The rearrangement uses TRBV12-3 or TRBV12-4 and TRBJ1-4; no reliable D call. The CDR3 has 14 residues. Trimming took off 3 bases at V and 5 bases at J, with 10 bases between the two ends. The DNA for the CDR3 is TGTGCCAGCAGTTTCCGTGGAGGCAATGAAAAACTGTTTTTT. This translates into CASSFRGGNEKLFF.